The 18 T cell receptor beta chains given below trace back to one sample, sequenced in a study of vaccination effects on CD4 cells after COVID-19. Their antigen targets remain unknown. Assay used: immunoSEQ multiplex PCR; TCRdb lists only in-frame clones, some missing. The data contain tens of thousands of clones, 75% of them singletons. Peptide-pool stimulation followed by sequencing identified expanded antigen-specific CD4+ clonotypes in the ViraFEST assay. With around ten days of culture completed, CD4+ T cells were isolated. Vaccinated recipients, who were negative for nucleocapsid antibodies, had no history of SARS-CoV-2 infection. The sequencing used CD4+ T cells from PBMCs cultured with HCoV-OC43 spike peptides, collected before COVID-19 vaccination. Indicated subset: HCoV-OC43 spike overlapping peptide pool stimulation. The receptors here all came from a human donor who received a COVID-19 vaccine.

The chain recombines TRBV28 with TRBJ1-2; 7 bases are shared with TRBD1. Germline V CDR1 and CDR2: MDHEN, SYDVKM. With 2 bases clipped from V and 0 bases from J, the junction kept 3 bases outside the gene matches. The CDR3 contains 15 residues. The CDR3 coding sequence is TGTGCCAGCAGTTTAGGGACAGAATCTAACTATGGCTACACCTTC. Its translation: CASSLGTESNYGYTF.

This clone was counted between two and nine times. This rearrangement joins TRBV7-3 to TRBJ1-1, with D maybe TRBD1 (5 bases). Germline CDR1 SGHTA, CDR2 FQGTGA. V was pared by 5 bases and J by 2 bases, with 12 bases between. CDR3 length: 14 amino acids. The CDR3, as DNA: TGTGCCAGCAGCCCCCGACAGTCTAACACTGAAGCTTTCTTT. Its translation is CASSPRQSNTEAFF.

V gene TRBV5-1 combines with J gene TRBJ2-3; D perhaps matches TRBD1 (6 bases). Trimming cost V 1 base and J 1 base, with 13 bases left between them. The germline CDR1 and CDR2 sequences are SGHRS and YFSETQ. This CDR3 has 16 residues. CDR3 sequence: CASSLQTQGGTDTQYF. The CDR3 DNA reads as TGCGCCAGCAGCTTGCAAACACAGGGTGGCACAGATACGCAGTATTTT.

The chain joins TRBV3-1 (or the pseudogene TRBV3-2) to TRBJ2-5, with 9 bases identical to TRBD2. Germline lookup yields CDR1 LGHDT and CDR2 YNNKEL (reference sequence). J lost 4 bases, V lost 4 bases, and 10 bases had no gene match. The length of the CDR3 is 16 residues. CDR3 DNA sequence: TGTGCCAGCAGCCCCGGGACTAGCCGGGGGGGAGAGACCCAGTACTTC. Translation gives CASSPGTSRGGETQYF.

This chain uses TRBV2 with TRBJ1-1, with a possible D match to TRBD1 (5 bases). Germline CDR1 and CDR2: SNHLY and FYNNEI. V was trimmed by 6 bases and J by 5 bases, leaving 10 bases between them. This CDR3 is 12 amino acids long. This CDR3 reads CASSGEGTEAFF. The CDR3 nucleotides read TGTGCCAGCAGCGGCGAGGGGACTGAAGCTTTCTTT.

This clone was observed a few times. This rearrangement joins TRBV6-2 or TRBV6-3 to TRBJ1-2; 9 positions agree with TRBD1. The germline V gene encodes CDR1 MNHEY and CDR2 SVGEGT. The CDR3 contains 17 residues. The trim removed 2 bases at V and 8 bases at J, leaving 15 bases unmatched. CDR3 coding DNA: TGTGCCAGCAGTTACCCGACCGCCGGGACAGGGATATACGGCTACACCTTC. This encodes CASSYPTAGTGIYGYTF.

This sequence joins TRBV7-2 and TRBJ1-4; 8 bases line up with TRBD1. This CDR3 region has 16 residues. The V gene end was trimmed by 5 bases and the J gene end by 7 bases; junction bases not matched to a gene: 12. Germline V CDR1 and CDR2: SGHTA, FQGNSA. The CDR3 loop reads CASSIQGGLGGEKLFF. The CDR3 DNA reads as TGTGCCAGCAGCATACAGGGGGGTCTAGGTGGTGAAAAACTGTTTTTT.

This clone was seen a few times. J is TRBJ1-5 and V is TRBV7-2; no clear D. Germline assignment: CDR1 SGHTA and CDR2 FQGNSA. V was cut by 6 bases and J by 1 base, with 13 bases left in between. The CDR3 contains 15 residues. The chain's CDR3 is CASSRDGGSNQPQHF. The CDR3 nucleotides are TGTGCCAGCAGTCGAGATGGAGGAAGCAATCAGCCCCAGCATTTT. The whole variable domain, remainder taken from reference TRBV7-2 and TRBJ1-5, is GAGVSQSPSNKVTEKGKDVELRCDPISGHTALYWYRQSLGQGLEFLIYFQGNSAPDKSGLPSDRFSAERTGGSVSTLTIQRTQQEDSAVYLCASSRDGGSNQPQHFGDGTRLSIL.

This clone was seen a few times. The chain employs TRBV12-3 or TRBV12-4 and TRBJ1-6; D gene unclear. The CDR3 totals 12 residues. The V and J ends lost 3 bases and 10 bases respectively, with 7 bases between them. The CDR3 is CASSFEHSPLHF. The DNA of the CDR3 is TGTGCCAGCAGTTTTGAGCACTCACCCCTCCACTTT.

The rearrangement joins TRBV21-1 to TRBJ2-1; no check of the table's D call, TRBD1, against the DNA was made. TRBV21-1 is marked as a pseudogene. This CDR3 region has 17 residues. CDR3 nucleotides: TGTGCCAGCAGCAAAGGTCGGTCGGGACAGGGGAGGAATGAGCAGTTCTTC. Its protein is CASSKGRSGQGRNEQFF.

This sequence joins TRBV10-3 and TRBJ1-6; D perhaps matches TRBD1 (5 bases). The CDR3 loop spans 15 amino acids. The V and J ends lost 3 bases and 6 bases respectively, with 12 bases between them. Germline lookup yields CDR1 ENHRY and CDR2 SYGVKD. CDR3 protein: CAISDGGGGNSPLHF. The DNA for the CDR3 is TGTGCCATCAGTGATGGGGGGGGTGGTAATTCACCCCTCCACTTT.

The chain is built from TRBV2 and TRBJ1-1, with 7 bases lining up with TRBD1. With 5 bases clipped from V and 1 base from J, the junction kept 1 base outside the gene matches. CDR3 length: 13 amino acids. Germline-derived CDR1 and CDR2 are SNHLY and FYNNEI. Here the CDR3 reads CASSQGGNTEAFF. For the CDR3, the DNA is TGTGCCAGCAGTCAGGGGGGGAACACTGAAGCTTTCTTT.

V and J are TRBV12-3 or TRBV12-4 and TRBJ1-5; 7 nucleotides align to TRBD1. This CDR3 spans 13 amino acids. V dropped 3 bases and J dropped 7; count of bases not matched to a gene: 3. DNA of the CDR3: TGTGCCAGCAGTTTTACAGGGGACCAGCCCCAGCATTTT. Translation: CASSFTGDQPQHF.

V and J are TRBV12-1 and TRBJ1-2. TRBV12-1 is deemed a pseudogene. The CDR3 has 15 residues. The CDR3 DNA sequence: TGTGCCAGCAGCTTTGCGAGAGGGGTCGGGGATGGCTACACCTTC. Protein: CASSFARGVGDGYTF.

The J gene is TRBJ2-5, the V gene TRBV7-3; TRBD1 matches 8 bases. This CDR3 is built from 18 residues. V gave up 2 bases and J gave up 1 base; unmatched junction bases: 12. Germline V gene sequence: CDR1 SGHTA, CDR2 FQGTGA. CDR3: CASSLGYRQGTGQETQYF. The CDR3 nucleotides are TGTGCCAGCAGCTTAGGGTATCGACAGGGGACCGGCCAAGAGACCCAGTACTTC.

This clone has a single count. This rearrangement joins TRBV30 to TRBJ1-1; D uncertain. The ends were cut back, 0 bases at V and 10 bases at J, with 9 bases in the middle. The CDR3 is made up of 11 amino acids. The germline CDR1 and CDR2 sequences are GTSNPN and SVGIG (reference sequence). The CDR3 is CAWSVPGVAFF. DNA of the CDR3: TGTGCCTGGAGTGTACCTGGGGTAGCTTTCTTT.

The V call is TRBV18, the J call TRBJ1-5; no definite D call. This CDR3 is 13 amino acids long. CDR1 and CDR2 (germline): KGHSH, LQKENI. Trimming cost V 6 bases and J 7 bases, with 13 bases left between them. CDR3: CASSPTGPQPQHF. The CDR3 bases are TGTGCCAGCTCCCCAACCGGGCCCCAGCCCCAGCATTTT. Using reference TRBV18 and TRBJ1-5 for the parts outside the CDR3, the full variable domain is NAGVMQNPRHLVRRRGQEARLRCSPMKGHSHVYWYRQLPEEGLKFMVYLQKENIIDESGMPKERFSAEFPKEGPSILRIQQVVRGDSAAYFCASSPTGPQPQHFGDGTRLSIL.

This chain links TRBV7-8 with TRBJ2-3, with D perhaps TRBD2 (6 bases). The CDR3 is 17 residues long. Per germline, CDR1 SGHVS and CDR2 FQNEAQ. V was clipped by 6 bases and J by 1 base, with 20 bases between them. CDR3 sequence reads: CASRRATGTGGTDTQYF. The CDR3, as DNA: TGTGCCAGCAGACGAGCGACCGGGACGGGAGGCACAGATACGCAGTATTTT.